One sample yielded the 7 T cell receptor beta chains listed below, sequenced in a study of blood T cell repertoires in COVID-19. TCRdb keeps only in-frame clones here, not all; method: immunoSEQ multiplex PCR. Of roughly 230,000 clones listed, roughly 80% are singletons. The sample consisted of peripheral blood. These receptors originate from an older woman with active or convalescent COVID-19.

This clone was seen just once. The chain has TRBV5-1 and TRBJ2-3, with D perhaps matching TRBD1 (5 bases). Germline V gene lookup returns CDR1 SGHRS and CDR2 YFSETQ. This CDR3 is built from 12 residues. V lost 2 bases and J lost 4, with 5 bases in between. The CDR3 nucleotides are TGCGCCAGCAGCTTCAGGGCAGATACGCAGTATTTT. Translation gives CASSFRADTQYF.

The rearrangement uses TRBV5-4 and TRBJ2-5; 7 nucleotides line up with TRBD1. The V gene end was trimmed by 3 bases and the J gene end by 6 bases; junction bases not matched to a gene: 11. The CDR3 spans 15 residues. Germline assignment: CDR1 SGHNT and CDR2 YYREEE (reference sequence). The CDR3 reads CASSSLKTGFKTQYF. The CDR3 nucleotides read TGTGCCAGCAGCTCCCTGAAGACAGGGTTTAAGACCCAGTACTTC.

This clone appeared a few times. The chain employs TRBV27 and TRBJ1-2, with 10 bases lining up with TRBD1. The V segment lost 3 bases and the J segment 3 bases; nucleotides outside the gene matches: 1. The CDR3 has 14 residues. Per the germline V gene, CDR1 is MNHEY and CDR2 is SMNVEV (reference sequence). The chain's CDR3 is CASSLGQGYYGYTF. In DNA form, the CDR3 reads TGTGCCAGCAGTTTGGGACAGGGGTACTATGGCTACACCTTC.

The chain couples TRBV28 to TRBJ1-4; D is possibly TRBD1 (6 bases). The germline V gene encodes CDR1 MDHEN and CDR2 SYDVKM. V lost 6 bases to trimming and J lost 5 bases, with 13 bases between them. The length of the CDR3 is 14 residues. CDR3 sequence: CASSFTGLNEKLFF. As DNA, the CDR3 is TGTGCCAGCAGCTTCACAGGGCTCAATGAAAAACTGTTTTTT.

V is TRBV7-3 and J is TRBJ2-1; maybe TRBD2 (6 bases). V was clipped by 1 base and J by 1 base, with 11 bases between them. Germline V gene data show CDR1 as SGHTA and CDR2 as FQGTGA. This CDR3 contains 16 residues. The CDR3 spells CASSLNQAGSYNEQFF. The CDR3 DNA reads TGTGCCAGCAGCTTAAATCAAGCGGGTTCCTACAATGAGCAGTTCTTC.

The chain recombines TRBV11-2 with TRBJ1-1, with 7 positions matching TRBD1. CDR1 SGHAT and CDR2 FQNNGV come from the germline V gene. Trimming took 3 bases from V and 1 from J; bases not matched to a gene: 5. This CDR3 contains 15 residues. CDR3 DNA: TGTGCCAGCAGCTTCTCGGGACAGCGGAACACTGAAGCTTTCTTT. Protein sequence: CASSFSGQRNTEAFF. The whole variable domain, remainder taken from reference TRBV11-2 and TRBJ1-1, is EAGVAQSPRYKIIEKRQSVAFWCNPISGHATLYWYQQILGQGPKLLIQFQNNGVVDDSQLPKDRFSAERLKGVDSTLKIQPAKLEDSAVYLCASSFSGQRNTEAFFGQGTRLTVV.

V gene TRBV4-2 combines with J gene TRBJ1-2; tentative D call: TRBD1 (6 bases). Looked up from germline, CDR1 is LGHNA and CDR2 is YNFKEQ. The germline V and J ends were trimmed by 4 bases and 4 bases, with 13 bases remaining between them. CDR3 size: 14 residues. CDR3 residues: CASSPRQATYGYTF. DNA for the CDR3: TGTGCCAGCAGCCCCCGACAGGCTACCTATGGCTACACCTTC.